This entry lists 29 T cell receptor beta chains sequenced from one sample in a study of cytomegalovirus exposure and HLA in healthy donors. PCR employed 60 Vbeta and 13 Jbeta primers. Produced via immunoSEQ multiplex PCR; TCRdb's table is partial and in-frame only. Of hundreds of thousands of clones listed, just under 85% are singletons. The specimen was PBMCs. All receptors come from a middle-aged woman in good health and CMV-seronegative.

This clone came up once. V usage is TRBV14 and J usage is TRBJ2-2; 11 nucleotides line up with TRBD2. Per the germline V gene, CDR1 is SGHDN and CDR2 is FVKESK. Trimming at V came to 3 bases and at J to 4 bases, leaving 7 bases not matched to a gene. The CDR3 consists of 17 residues. The CDR3 region has the DNA TGTGCCAGCAGCCACTCACTAGCGGGGGCCTCCACCGGGGAGCTGTTTTTT. Its translation is CASSHSLAGASTGELFF.

V usage is TRBV6-5 and J usage is TRBJ2-1; D is perhaps TRBD1 (5 bases). Germline lookup yields CDR1 MNHEY and CDR2 SVGAGI. The CDR3 is 12 residues long. Trimming cost V 0 bases and J 9 bases, with 6 bases left between them. The CDR3, as DNA: TGTGCCAGCAGTTACTCAGGGGTTGAGCAGTTCTTC. Translation gives CASSYSGVEQFF.

The CDR3 bases are TGTGCCAGCTCCCTGGGACTGGCGAACACTGAAGCTTTCTTT. Translated, it gives CASSLGLANTEAFF. The chain combines TRBV18 with TRBJ1-1, with D tentatively TRBD1 (5 bases). CDR3 length: 14 residues. Per germline, CDR1 KGHSH and CDR2 LQKENI. Trimming shortened V by 6 bases and J by 1 base, and 12 bases separated the two germline ends.

This chain joins TRBV5-4 and TRBJ1-2; the D is unclear. Trimming took 4 bases from V and 2 from J, leaving 18 bases between them. The germline V gene encodes CDR1 SGHNT and CDR2 YYREEE (reference sequence). The CDR3 spans 16 residues. The CDR3 spells CASSPPGPAGNYGYTF. CDR3 DNA sequence: TGTGCCAGCAGCCCCCCGGGCCCCGCGGGAAACTATGGCTACACCTTC.

The chain links TRBV7-8 to TRBJ1-4, with unresolved D. Germline V CDR1 and CDR2: SGHVS, FQNEAQ. Trimming pared 6 bases from V and 8 bases from J, leaving 16 bases between. The CDR3 has 14 amino acids. CDR3 protein: CASRGDLGREKLFF. The CDR3 DNA reads as TGTGCCAGCAGGGGAGATTTAGGGCGAGAAAAACTGTTTTTT.

Turning to this clone: The junction shows a germline mismatch at one end, possibly a read error. The genes are TRBV10-3 and TRBJ2-7, with D perhaps TRBD2 (6 bases). This CDR3 has 16 amino acids. Germline CDR1 reads ENHRY; CDR2 reads SYGVKD. The CDR3 bases are TGTGCCATCAGCTCCCCGACAGACGGGGGACGGGACGAGCAGCACTTC. Amino acids: CAISSPTDGGRDEQHF.

V and J are TRBV6-5 and TRBJ2-7, with a tentative D call TRBD1 (5 bases). The CDR3 length is 13 residues. V lost 5 bases to trimming and J lost 2 bases, with 10 bases between them. Germline assignment: CDR1 MNHEY and CDR2 SVGAGI. The CDR3: CASSTGQPYEQYF. CDR3 coding DNA: TGTGCCAGCAGTACAGGACAACCCTACGAGCAGTACTTC.

This clone has only one observation. V usage is TRBV18 and J usage is TRBJ1-4; possible D gene TRBD1, 5 bases. The CDR3 is 17 residues long. Looked up from germline, CDR1 is KGHSH and CDR2 is LQKENI. The germline V and J ends were trimmed by 1 base and 0 bases, with 12 bases remaining between them. The CDR3, as DNA: TGTGCCAGCTCACCACATAACAGGCCGGCAACTAATGAAAAACTGTTTTTT. This translates into CASSPHNRPATNEKLFF. Combining the CDR3 with reference TRBV18 and TRBJ1-4 gives the whole variable domain NAGVMQNPRHLVRRRGQEARLRCSPMKGHSHVYWYRQLPEEGLKFMVYLQKENIIDESGMPKERFSAEFPKEGPSILRIQQVVRGDSAAYFCASSPHNRPATNEKLFFGSGTQLSVL.

The chain has TRBV10-1 and TRBJ2-7; a weak D match, TRBD1 (5 bases). The CDR3 extends over 14 amino acids. CDR1 is WNHNN and CDR2 is SYGVQD in the germline V gene (reference sequence). Trimming shortened V by 6 bases and J by 0 bases, and 12 bases separated the two germline ends. The CDR3 DNA is TGCGCCAGCAGCCCACAGGTGAGCTCCTACGAGCAGTACTTC. This translates into CASSPQVSSYEQYF.

The chain's CDR3 is CSVVLGQVNTEAFF. The CDR3 DNA reads as TGCAGCGTTGTACTCGGACAGGTGAACACTGAAGCTTTCTTT. The rearrangement links TRBV29-1 to TRBJ1-1, with 7 bases lining up with TRBD1. This CDR3 is 14 amino acids long. From germline, CDR1 is SQVTM and CDR2 ANQGSEA. V lost 4 bases and J lost 0; bases outside the gene matches: 5.

In its sample, this clone was seen once. The gene calls are TRBV4-3 and TRBJ2-1, with TRBD1 matching 7 bases. J gave up 2 bases and V 0 bases, and 4 bases lay outside the gene matches. Germline CDR1 LGHNA, CDR2 YSLEER. The CDR3 sequence is 16 residues long. Written as DNA, the CDR3 is TGCGCCAGCAGCCAAGATCCCGGACAGGCCTACAATGAGCAGTTCTTC. Translated: CASSQDPGQAYNEQFF.

Only a few counts were recorded for this clone. The rearrangement joins TRBV15 to TRBJ1-1, with D maybe TRBD1 (6 bases). The CDR3 extends over 15 amino acids. Trimming cost V 0 bases and J 6 bases, with 14 bases left between them. CDR1 is LNHNV and CDR2 is YYDKDF in the germline V gene (reference sequence). The CDR3 region has the DNA TGTGCCACCAGCAGAGATCGAGGGGGGGCAGCTGAAGCTTTCTTT. It encodes CATSRDRGGAAEAFF.

On this clone: Its ends do not fully match the called genes, so a read error is possible. This sample also contains other DNA sequences that code for the same CDR3. The chain has TRBV25-1 and TRBJ2-5; D ambiguous. Germline V gene sequence: CDR1 MGHDK, CDR2 SYGVNS. The CDR3 covers 11 residues. As DNA, the CDR3 is TGTGCCAGCAGTGCCTCAGAGACTCAGTACTTC. Translated, it gives CASSASETQYF.

The V gene is TRBV4-2, the J gene TRBJ2-2; D may be TRBD2 (5 bases). This CDR3 comprises 19 residues. Deletions cut 1 base from V and 1 base from J, with 19 bases between. From germline, CDR1 is LGHNA and CDR2 YNFKEQ. The CDR3 is CASSQAAVSGIGNTGELFF. The CDR3 DNA sequence: TGTGCCAGCAGCCAAGCGGCCGTCTCGGGGATTGGGAACACCGGGGAGCTGTTTTTT.

The gene calls are TRBV6-1 and TRBJ1-3; D unresolved. V lost 7 bases and J lost 2, with 15 bases in between. Germline CDR1 and CDR2: MNHNS and SASEGT. The CDR3 spans 15 residues. Written as DNA, the CDR3 is TGTGCCAGCACGGCCCAAGTGGGCCCTGGAAACACCATATATTTT. Amino acids: CASTAQVGPGNTIYF.

The rearrangement uses TRBV5-1 and TRBJ1-4, with TRBD1 matching 9 bases. CDR3 length: 22 residues. Germline values: CDR1 SGHRS, CDR2 YFSETQ. After removal of 0 bases from V and 5 bases from J, the junction contained 23 bases not matched to a gene. The CDR3 sequence is CASSLGRDRVPLGRKQNEKLFF. In DNA, the CDR3 is TGCGCCAGCAGCTTGGGGCGGGACAGGGTGCCGTTGGGGAGGAAGCAAAATGAAAAACTGTTTTTT.

The chain links TRBV4-3 to TRBJ1-1; D gene ambiguous. Germline V lookup: CDR1 LGHNA, CDR2 YSLEER. Deletions cut 0 bases from V and 10 bases from J, with 12 bases between. This CDR3 region has 13 residues. The DNA of the CDR3 is TGCGCCAGCAGCCAAGATGGCCGTTTATCAGCTTTCTTT. Amino acid sequence: CASSQDGRLSAFF.

This clone was recorded a few times. V and J are TRBV2 and TRBJ1-4; D remains ambiguous. The CDR3 contains 13 residues. Germline CDR1 is SNHLY and CDR2 is FYNNEI. V was clipped by 10 bases and J by 1 base, with 10 bases between them. In DNA form, the CDR3 reads TGTGCCACCCAACGGGTAACTAATGAAAAACTGTTTTTT. Protein product: CATQRVTNEKLFF.

J is TRBJ1-2 and V is TRBV19, with 7 bases lining up with TRBD1. This CDR3 is built from 15 residues. The trim removed 3 bases at V and 1 base at J, leaving 5 bases unmatched. Germline loops: CDR1 LNHDA, CDR2 SQIVND (reference sequence). The DNA for the CDR3 is TGTGCCAGTAGTATTCTCCGACAGGGTAACTATGGCTACACCTTC. Translating it yields CASSILRQGNYGYTF.

The chain couples TRBV2 to TRBJ1-5, with a possible D match to TRBD1 (6 bases). This CDR3 contains 14 residues. The germline gives CDR1 SNHLY, CDR2 FYNNEI. Trimming took 5 bases from V and 5 from J, leaving 13 bases between them. In DNA, the CDR3 is TGTGCCAGCAGTCCTCGACAGGACCATCAGCCCCAGCATTTT. This translates into CASSPRQDHQPQHF.

The chain employs TRBV28 and TRBJ2-7; 9 nucleotides align to TRBD1. CDR3 length equals 14 residues. Germline loops: CDR1 MDHEN, CDR2 SYDVKM. V shed 4 bases, J shed 6 bases, and the junction held 7 bases outside the gene matches. CDR3 amino acids: CASSSGTGLSEQYF. The CDR3 bases are TGTGCCAGCAGTTCGGGGACAGGGTTAAGCGAGCAGTACTTC.

The V call is TRBV2, the J call TRBJ2-1, with TRBD2 identical over 7 bases. Germline values: CDR1 SNHLY, CDR2 FYNNEI. V was clipped by 7 bases and J by 2 bases; unmatched bases: 5. This CDR3 has 14 amino acids. This chain's CDR3 is CASTWEGTYNEQFF. CDR3 DNA sequence: TGTGCCAGCACGTGGGAGGGAACCTACAATGAGCAGTTCTTC.

The rearrangement uses TRBV10-3 and TRBJ1-1, with 9 bases aligning to TRBD1. This CDR3 comprises 13 residues. J lost 3 bases, V lost 10 bases, and 6 bases had no gene match. Germline V gene lookup returns CDR1 ENHRY and CDR2 SYGVKD. In DNA form, the CDR3 reads TGTGCCACAGCAGGACAGGGGCACACTGAAGCTTTCTTT. Translation gives CATAGQGHTEAFF.

The chain is built from TRBV6-5 and TRBJ1-2; TRBD1 is a possible D gene (6 bases). V was shortened by 6 bases and J by 4 bases, with 15 bases between the two germline ends. Germline loops: CDR1 MNHEY, CDR2 SVGAGI. The CDR3 is 14 residues long. The CDR3 sequence: CASRNRATTYGYTF. CDR3 DNA sequence: TGTGCCAGCAGAAACAGGGCGACTACCTATGGCTACACCTTC.

A few counts support this clone. The V and J genes are TRBV4-2 and TRBJ2-1; D not resolved. Trimming shortened V by 1 base and J by 4 bases, and 11 bases separated the two germline ends. Germline lookup yields CDR1 LGHNA and CDR2 YNFKEQ. The CDR3 contains 15 residues. CDR3 in amino acids: CASSQGPPLYNEQFF. In nucleotides, the CDR3 is TGTGCCAGCAGCCAAGGTCCACCCCTATACAATGAGCAGTTCTTC.

The J gene is TRBJ1-4, the V gene TRBV28, with D unclear. Trimming took 6 bases from V and 0 from J, leaving 14 bases between them. Germline V gene lookup returns CDR1 MDHEN and CDR2 SYDVKM. This CDR3 contains 16 residues. The CDR3 region is CASSPPRWTTNEKLFF. The DNA of the CDR3 is TGTGCCAGCAGCCCCCCCAGGTGGACAACTAATGAAAAACTGTTTTTT.

The chain employs TRBV9 and TRBJ2-5, with 13 bases lining up with TRBD2. Germline-derived CDR1 and CDR2 are SGDLS and YYNGEE. CDR3 length: 15 residues. J was trimmed by 5 bases and V by 2 bases; bases with no gene match: 3. Written as DNA, the CDR3 is TGTGCCAGCAGCGTCTCGACTAGCGGGGGGGAGACCCAGTACTTC. Translation: CASSVSTSGGETQYF. The full variable domain, its missing parts supplied by reference TRBV9 and TRBJ2-5, is DSGVTQTPKHLITATGQRVTLRCSPRSGDLSVYWYQQSLDQGLQFLIQYYNGEERAKGNILERFSAQQFPDLHSELNLSSLELGDSALYFCASSVSTSGGETQYFGPGTRLLVL.

Note on this clone: Other DNA sequences in the sample encode the same CDR3. The V gene is TRBV7-2, the J gene TRBJ2-3; 8 bases match TRBD1. V lost 5 bases to trimming and J lost 0 bases; unmatched junction nucleotides: 1. Germline V gene lookup returns CDR1 SGHTA and CDR2 FQGNSA. This CDR3 comprises 14 residues. The CDR3: CASSRDRSTDTQYF. The CDR3 DNA is TGTGCCAGCAGCCGGGACAGGAGCACAGATACGCAGTATTTT.

DNA of the CDR3: TGTGCCAGCAGCCCCGAGCTCCCCTACGAGCAGTACTTC. Translating gives CASSPELPYEQYF. The chain couples TRBV11-2 to TRBJ2-7; the D is unclear. The CDR3 is 13 amino acids. The germline CDR1 and CDR2 sequences are SGHAT and FQNNGV. V lost 5 bases and J lost 2, with 10 bases in between.